The 26 T cell receptor beta chains listed next were all sequenced from one sample in a study of cytomegalovirus exposure and HLA in healthy donors. PCR used 60 Vbeta primers and 13 Jbeta primers. Some clones are missing from TCRdb's copy, which holds only in-frame ones; the method was immunoSEQ multiplex PCR. Of about 110,000 clones listed, roughly 76% are singletons. Sample: PBMCs. Receptors were obtained from a woman aged 45-60 years in good health and CMV-seropositive.

This clone showed up many times. The chain combines TRBV27 with TRBJ1-1; weak D call: TRBD1 (5 bases). The germline V and J ends were trimmed by 5 bases and 7 bases, with 20 bases remaining between them. Germline V gene sequence: CDR1 MNHEY, CDR2 SMNVEV (reference sequence). CDR3 length: 15 amino acids. The CDR3 nucleotides read TGTGCCAGCAGTCTGACTAGGGGAATTCTTAGTGAAGCTTTCTTT. It translates to CASSLTRGILSEAFF.

The genes are TRBV7-9 and TRBJ1-4; unclear D gene. Germline V CDR1 and CDR2: SEHNR, FQNEAQ (reference sequence). The CDR3 extends over 12 amino acids. Between the trimmed V and J ends, which lost 1 base and 6 bases, there was a span of 3 bases. CDR3 sequence: CASSLGHEKLFF. In DNA, the CDR3 is TGTGCCAGCAGCTTAGGGCATGAAAAACTGTTTTTT.

This clone appeared many times. The rearrangement uses TRBV19 and TRBJ2-2; 8 bases align to TRBD1. CDR3 size: 14 residues. Per germline, CDR1 LNHDA and CDR2 SQIVND (reference sequence). V shed 8 bases and J 7 bases; nucleotides not matched to a gene: 9. The CDR3 loop reads CASVGQGDIGELFF. The CDR3 region has the DNA TGTGCCAGTGTAGGACAGGGAGATATCGGGGAGCTGTTTTTT.

A few counts support this clone. The CDR3 DNA follows: TGTGCCAGTACTCCAGGGGCCCGTGTGACTGAAGCTTTCTTT. Its protein is CASTPGARVTEAFF. This chain uses TRBV19 with TRBJ1-1, with D tentatively TRBD1 (6 bases). With 7 bases removed from V and 5 bases from J, the gap between germline ends came to 17 bases. This CDR3 is built from 14 residues. Germline assignment: CDR1 LNHDA and CDR2 SQIVND (reference sequence).

There are a few counts of this clone. This chain joins TRBV2 and TRBJ2-5, with D perhaps TRBD2 (5 bases). The J call may be wrong; the DNA end is better matched by TRBJ2-7. Germline V gives CDR1 SNHLY, CDR2 FYNNEI. This CDR3 spans 13 amino acids. The CDR3 spells CASAEDFTYEQYF. Written as DNA, the CDR3 is TGTGCCAGTGCGGAGGACTTTACCTACGAGCAGTACTTC.

The chain recombines TRBV2 with TRBJ1-2, with a possible D match to TRBD1 (5 bases). Per germline, CDR1 SNHLY and CDR2 FYNNEI. This CDR3 is built from 15 residues. V lost 3 bases and J lost 7, with 18 bases in between. CDR3 DNA: TGTGCCAGCAGTGATATACCTAGTACAGGCGTTGGCTACACCTTC. Translated, it gives CASSDIPSTGVGYTF.

V usage is TRBV11-1 and J usage is TRBJ1-6, with a weak D call TRBD1 (5 bases). The V and J ends lost 3 bases and 10 bases respectively, with 13 bases between them. The germline V gene has CDR1 SGHAT and CDR2 FQDESV (reference sequence). The CDR3 covers 14 residues. CDR3 DNA: TGTGCCAGCAGCTTTCAGGGTCTGGTCTCACCCCTCCACTTT. Translated, it gives CASSFQGLVSPLHF.

The count of this clone is one. V and J are TRBV9 and TRBJ1-1; D might be TRBD1 (5 bases). The CDR3 spans 17 residues. In germline, CDR1 is SGDLS, CDR2 YYNGEE. Trimming shortened V by 0 bases and J by 0 bases, and 15 bases separated the two germline ends. The CDR3 sequence: CASSVESTVTMNTEAFF. CDR3 DNA sequence: TGTGCCAGCAGCGTAGAGTCGACAGTCACCATGAACACTGAAGCTTTCTTT.

This rearrangement joins TRBV5-6 to TRBJ1-6; D is possibly TRBD1 (6 bases). Germline V CDR1 and CDR2: SGHDT, YYEEEE. V gave up 2 bases and J gave up 6 bases, with 12 bases separating them. The CDR3 is made up of 15 amino acids. CDR3 in amino acids: CASSFRQEFNSPLHF. The DNA for the CDR3 is TGTGCCAGCAGCTTCCGACAGGAGTTTAATTCACCCCTCCACTTT.

The chain combines TRBV10-3 with TRBJ2-3; 12 bases fit TRBD2. Germline CDR1 reads ENHRY; CDR2 reads SYGVKD. The CDR3 contains 15 residues. The ends lost 5 bases at V and 2 bases at J; junction bases unmatched: 2. The CDR3 DNA is TGTGCCATCAGTAGGACTAGCGGGGACACAGATACGCAGTATTTT. Translation gives CAISRTSGDTDTQYF.

The chain uses TRBV7-8 and TRBJ2-7, with 10 bases identical to TRBD1. Germline CDR1 and CDR2: SGHVS and FQNEAQ. The CDR3 extends over 14 amino acids. V lost 4 bases and J lost 5; bases outside the gene matches: 5. The CDR3 DNA follows: TGTGCCAGCAGCTCCTTAGGGACAGGGGACGAGCAGTACTTC. It is translated as CASSSLGTGDEQYF.

V usage is TRBV4-1 and J usage is TRBJ2-7; 8 nucleotides agree with TRBD2. After removal of 3 bases from V and 7 bases from J, the junction contained 11 bases not matched to a gene. Germline values: CDR1 MGHRA, CDR2 YSYEKL. This CDR3 has 15 residues. CDR3 in amino acids: CASSQGRGGPGEQYF. The CDR3 nucleotides read TGCGCCAGCAGCCAGGGTCGGGGGGGGCCGGGAGAGCAGTACTTC.

J is TRBJ1-5 and V is TRBV28; D uncertain. Looked up from germline, CDR1 is MDHEN and CDR2 is SYDVKM. V shed 2 bases and J shed 0 bases, with 11 bases lying between them. The CDR3 runs 16 residues. CDR3 protein: CASSLDAGYSNQPQHF. The CDR3 coding sequence is TGTGCCAGCAGTTTAGATGCAGGCTATAGCAATCAGCCCCAGCATTTT.

Concerning this clone itself: At one end the junction does not follow the germline gene, possibly because of a read error. Other DNA sequences in the same sample also yield this CDR3. The J gene is TRBJ2-7, the V gene TRBV5-6; 7 bases fit TRBD1. Germline CDR1 SGHDT, CDR2 YYEEEE. This CDR3 is 15 amino acids long. The CDR3 nucleotides are TGCGCCAGCAACAACATGGGGACAGCGGCCTACGAGCAGTACTTC. Protein: CASNNMGTAAYEQYF.

The table lists this clone with a count of one. The chain is built from TRBV7-8 and TRBJ1-3, with no clear D. The CDR3 contains 14 residues. Trimming cost V 3 bases and J 2 bases, with 8 bases left between them. Germline assignment: CDR1 SGHVS and CDR2 FQNEAQ. The CDR3 spells CASSFGQAGNTIYF. CDR3 nucleotides: TGTGCCAGCAGCTTTGGTCAGGCTGGAAACACCATATATTTT.

This chain joins TRBV6-5 and TRBJ2-2, with TRBD1 identical over 7 bases. V lost 10 bases and J lost 4; bases outside the gene matches: 6. The CDR3 is made up of 13 amino acids. Germline CDR1 is MNHEY and CDR2 is SVGAGI. The CDR3 spells CATRQGVTGELFF. The CDR3 bases are TGTGCCACCAGACAGGGTGTCACCGGGGAGCTGTTTTTT.

The CDR3 reads CASSAGGENTEAFF. The DNA of the CDR3 is TGTGCCAGCAGCGCCGGGGGGGAGAACACTGAAGCTTTCTTT. The chain carries TRBV6-5 and TRBJ1-1, with D perhaps matching TRBD1 (5 bases). This CDR3 spans 14 amino acids. Germline V gene sequence: CDR1 MNHEY, CDR2 SVGAGI. Trimming pared 6 bases from V and 1 base from J, leaving 12 bases between.

This clone was picked up one time. The chain recombines TRBV11-1 with TRBJ2-1; D is perhaps TRBD1 (5 bases). The CDR3 spans 14 residues. The germline V gene encodes CDR1 SGHAT and CDR2 FQDESV (reference sequence). V was pared by 5 bases and J by 6 bases, with 14 bases between. The CDR3 DNA sequence: TGTGCCAGCAGCACGCAGGGTTGGGGCAATGAGCAGTTCTTC. It codes for CASSTQGWGNEQFF.

V is TRBV2 and J is TRBJ2-5, with 8 bases matching TRBD1. The J call may be faulty, since TRBJ2-7 better matches the DNA end. Germline V gene data show CDR1 as SNHLY and CDR2 as FYNNEI. This CDR3 has 14 amino acids. CDR3 region: CASSEVGQGPEQYF. The CDR3, as DNA: TGTGCCAGCAGTGAGGTCGGACAGGGACCCGAGCAGTACTTC.

This rearrangement joins TRBV7-2 to TRBJ2-7; a weak D match, TRBD1 (5 bases). This CDR3 region has 13 residues. Germline CDR1 is SGHTA and CDR2 is FQGNSA. V lost 1 base and J 3 bases, leaving 7 bases between the germline ends. CDR3 loop: CASSLGQLYEQYF. The CDR3, as DNA: TGTGCCAGCAGCTTAGGACAGCTCTACGAGCAGTACTTC.

This sequence joins TRBV6-1 and TRBJ1-2; tentative D call: TRBD1 (5 bases). V shed 11 bases and J shed 7 bases, with 23 bases lying between them. Germline V lookup: CDR1 MNHNS, CDR2 SASEGT. The CDR3 has 14 residues. The CDR3 sequence: CAATVGLLDSGYTF. The CDR3 bases are TGTGCCGCCACGGTGGGACTTCTCGACTCTGGCTACACCTTC.

This clone was recorded only once. The chain has TRBV18 and TRBJ1-1; 8 nucleotides line up with TRBD1. Germline V gene data show CDR1 as KGHSH and CDR2 as LQKENI. V dropped 5 bases and J dropped 3; count of bases not matched to a gene: 11. This CDR3 has 16 amino acids. The DNA for the CDR3 is TGTGCCAGCTCAGGTCAGGGGGCTTGGTCGTACACTGAAGCTTTCTTT. Its translation: CASSGQGAWSYTEAFF.

This sequence joins TRBV18 and TRBJ2-2, with a possible D match to TRBD1 (5 bases). Germline V gene data show CDR1 as KGHSH and CDR2 as LQKENI. CDR3 length equals 16 residues. Trimming pared 3 bases from V and 3 bases from J, leaving 14 bases between. As DNA, the CDR3 is TGTGCCAGCTCACCTCGCGTAGGGGCCGACACCGGGGAGCTGTTTTTT. This codes for CASSPRVGADTGELFF.

The chain links TRBV11-2 to TRBJ1-1; TRBD1 is a possible D gene (5 bases). Trimming removed 6 bases from V and 7 bases from J, with 18 bases in between. Germline V gene data show CDR1 as SGHAT and CDR2 as FQNNGV. This CDR3 is 14 amino acids long. This CDR3 is CASSWDGGVLEAFF. The CDR3 region has the DNA TGTGCCAGCAGTTGGGACGGGGGGGTTCTTGAAGCTTTCTTT.

V is TRBV15 and J is TRBJ1-5; possibly TRBD1 for D (5 bases). Trimming took 1 base from V and 7 from J, leaving 11 bases between them. This CDR3 is 14 amino acids long. Germline CDR1 and CDR2: LNHNV and YYDKDF (reference sequence). The CDR3, as DNA: TGTGCCACCAGCAGAGGACAGCTTAACCAGCCCCAGCATTTT. As protein: CATSRGQLNQPQHF. The variable domain in full, completed from reference TRBV15 and TRBJ1-5, reads DAMVIQNPRYQVTQFGKPVTLSCSQTLNHNVMYWYQQKSSQAPKLLFHYYDKDFNNEADTPDNFQSRRPNTSFCFLDIRSPGLGDTAMYLCATSRGQLNQPQHFGDGTRLSIL.

The chain joins TRBV27 to TRBJ2-5, with 7 bases lining up with TRBD2. Germline trimming cut 0 bases from V and 5 bases from J; bases unmatched to any gene: 9. Germline V gene lookup returns CDR1 MNHEY and CDR2 SMNVEV (reference sequence). The CDR3 has 16 amino acids. For the CDR3, the DNA is TGTGCCAGCAGTTTATCTCTAACGGGGGGACGCGAGACCCAGTACTTC. It is translated as CASSLSLTGGRETQYF.